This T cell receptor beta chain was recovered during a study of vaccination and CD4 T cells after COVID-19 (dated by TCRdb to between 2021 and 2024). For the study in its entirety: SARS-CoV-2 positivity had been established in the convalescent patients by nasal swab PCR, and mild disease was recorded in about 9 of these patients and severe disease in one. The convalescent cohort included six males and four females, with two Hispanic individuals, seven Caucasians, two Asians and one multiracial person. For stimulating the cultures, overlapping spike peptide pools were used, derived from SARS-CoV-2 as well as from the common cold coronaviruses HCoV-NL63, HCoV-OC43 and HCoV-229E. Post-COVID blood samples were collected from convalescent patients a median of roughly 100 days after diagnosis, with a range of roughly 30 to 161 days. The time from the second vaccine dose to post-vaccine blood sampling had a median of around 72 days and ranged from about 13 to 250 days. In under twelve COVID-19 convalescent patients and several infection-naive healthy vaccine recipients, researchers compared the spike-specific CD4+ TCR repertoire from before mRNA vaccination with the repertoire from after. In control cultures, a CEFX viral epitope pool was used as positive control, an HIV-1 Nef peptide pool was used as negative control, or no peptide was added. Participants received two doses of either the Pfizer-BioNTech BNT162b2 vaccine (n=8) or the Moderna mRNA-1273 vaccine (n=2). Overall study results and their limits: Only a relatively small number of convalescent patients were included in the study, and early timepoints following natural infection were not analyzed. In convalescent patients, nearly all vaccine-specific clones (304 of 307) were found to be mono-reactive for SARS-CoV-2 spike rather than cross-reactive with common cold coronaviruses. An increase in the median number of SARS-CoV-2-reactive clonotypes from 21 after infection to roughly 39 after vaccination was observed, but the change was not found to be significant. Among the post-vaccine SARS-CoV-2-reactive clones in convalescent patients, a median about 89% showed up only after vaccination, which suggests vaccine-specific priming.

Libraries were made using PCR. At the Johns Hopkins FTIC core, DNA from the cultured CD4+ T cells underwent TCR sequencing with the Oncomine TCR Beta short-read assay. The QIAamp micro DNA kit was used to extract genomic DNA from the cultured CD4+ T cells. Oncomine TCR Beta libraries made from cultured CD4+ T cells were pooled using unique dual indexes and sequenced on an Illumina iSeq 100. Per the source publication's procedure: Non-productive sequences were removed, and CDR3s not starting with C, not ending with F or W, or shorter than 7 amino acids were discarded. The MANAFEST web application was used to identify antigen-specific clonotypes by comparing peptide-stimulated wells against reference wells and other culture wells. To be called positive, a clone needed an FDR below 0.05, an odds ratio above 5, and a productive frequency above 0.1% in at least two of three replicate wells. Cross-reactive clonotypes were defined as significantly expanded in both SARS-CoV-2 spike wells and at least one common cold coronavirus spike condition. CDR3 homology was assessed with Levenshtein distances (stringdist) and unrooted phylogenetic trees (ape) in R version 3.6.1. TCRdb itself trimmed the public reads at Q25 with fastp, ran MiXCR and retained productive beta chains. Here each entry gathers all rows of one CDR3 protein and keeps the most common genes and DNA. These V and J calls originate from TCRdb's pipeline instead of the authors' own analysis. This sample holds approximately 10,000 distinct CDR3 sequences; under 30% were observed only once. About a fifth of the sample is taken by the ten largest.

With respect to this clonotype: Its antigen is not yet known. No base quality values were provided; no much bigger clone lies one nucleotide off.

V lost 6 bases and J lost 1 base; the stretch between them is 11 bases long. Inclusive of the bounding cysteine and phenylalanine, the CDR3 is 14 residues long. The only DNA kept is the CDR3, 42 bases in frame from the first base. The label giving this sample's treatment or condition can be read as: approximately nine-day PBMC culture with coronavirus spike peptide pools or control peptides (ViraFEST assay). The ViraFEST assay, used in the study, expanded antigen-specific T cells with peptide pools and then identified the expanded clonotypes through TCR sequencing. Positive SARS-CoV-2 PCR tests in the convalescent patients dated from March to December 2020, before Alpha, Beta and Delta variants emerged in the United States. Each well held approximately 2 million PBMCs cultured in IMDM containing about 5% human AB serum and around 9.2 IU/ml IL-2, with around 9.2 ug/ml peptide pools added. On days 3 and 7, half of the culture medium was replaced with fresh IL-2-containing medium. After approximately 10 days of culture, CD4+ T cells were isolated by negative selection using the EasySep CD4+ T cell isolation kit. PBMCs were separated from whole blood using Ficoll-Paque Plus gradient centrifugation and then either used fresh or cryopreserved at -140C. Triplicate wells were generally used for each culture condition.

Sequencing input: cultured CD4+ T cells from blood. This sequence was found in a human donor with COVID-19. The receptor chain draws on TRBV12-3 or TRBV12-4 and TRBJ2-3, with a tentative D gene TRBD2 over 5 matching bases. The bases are TGTGCCAGCAGCCGGGAAATGGGCACAGATACGCAGTATTTT. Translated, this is CASSREMGTDTQYF.